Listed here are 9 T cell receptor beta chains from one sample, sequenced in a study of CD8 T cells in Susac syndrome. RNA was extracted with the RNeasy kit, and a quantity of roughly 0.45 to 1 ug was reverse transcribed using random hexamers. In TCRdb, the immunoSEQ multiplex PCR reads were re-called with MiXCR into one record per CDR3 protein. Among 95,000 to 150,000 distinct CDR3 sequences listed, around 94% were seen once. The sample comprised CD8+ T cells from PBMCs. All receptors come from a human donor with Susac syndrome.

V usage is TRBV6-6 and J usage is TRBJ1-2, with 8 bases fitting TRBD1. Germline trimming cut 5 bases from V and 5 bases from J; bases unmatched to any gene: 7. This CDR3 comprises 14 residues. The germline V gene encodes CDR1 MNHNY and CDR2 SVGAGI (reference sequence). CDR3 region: CASSHGDRLYGYTF. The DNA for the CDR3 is TGTGCCAGCAGTCACGGGGACAGGCTTTATGGCTACACCTTC.

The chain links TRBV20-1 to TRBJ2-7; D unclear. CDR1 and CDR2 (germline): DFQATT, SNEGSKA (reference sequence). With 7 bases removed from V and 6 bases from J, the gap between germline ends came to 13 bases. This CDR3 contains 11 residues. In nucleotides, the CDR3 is TGCAGTGGAAGGTGGGAATCCGAGCAGTACTTC. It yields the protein CSGRWESEQYF.

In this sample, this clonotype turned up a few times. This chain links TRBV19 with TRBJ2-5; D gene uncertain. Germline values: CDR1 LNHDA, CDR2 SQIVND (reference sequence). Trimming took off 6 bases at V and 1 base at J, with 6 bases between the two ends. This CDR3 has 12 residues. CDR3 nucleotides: TGTGCCAGTAGCTTACTCCAAGAGACCCAGTACTTC. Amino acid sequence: CASSLLQETQYF.

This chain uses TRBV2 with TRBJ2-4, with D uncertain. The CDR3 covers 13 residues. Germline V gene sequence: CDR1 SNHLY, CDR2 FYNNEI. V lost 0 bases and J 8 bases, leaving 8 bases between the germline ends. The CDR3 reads CASSEALQDIQYF. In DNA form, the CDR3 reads TGTGCCAGCAGTGAAGCGCTTCAGGACATTCAGTACTTC.

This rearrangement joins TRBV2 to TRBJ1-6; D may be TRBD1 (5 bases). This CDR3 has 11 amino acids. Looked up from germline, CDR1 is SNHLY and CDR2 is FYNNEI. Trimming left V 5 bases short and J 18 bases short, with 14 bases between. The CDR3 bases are TGTGCCAGCAGTCGAGACAGCTACGACCACTTT. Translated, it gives CASSRDSYDHF.

CDR3 sequence reads: CASTSPGFETQYF. CDR3 nucleotides: TGTGCCAGCACCTCACCGGGGTTCGAGACGCAGTATTTT. This chain links TRBV2 with TRBJ2-3, with TRBD2 as a possible D gene (5 bases). Germline CDR1 and CDR2: SNHLY and FYNNEI. The CDR3 is made up of 13 amino acids. Trimming took 7 bases from V and 9 from J, leaving 17 bases between them. The full variable domain, rest sourced from reference TRBV2 and TRBJ2-3, is EPEVTQTPSHQVTQMGQEVILRCVPISNHLYFYWYRQILGQKVEFLVSFYNNEISEKSEIFDDQFSVERPDGSNFTLKIRSTKLEDSAMYFCASTSPGFETQYFGPGTRLTVL.

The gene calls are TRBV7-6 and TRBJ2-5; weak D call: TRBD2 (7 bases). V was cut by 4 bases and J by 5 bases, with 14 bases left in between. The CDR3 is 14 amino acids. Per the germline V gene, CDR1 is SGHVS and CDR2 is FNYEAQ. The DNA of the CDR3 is TGTGCCAGCAGCTGGCGGGGGCGCGGGGAGACCCAGTACTTC. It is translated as CASSWRGRGETQYF.

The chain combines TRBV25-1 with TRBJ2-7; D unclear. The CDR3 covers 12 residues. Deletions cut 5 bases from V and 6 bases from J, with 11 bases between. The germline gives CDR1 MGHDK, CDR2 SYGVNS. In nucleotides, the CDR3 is TGTGCCAGCAGTTCCGATCCGGCCGAGCAGTACTTC. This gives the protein CASSSDPAEQYF.

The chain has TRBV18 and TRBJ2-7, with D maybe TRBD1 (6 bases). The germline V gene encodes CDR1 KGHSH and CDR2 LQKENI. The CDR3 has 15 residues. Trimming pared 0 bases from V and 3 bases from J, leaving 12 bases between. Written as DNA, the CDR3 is TGTGCCAGCTCACCACCGATAACAGGGAGCTACGAGCAGTACTTC. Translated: CASSPPITGSYEQYF.